These 14 T cell receptor beta chains came from one sample sequenced in a study of cytomegalovirus exposure and HLA in healthy donors (dated by TCRdb to the late 2010s). To prepare the library, the immunoSEQ multiplex PCR assay was applied. The multiplex PCR relied on a mix of 60 forward primers for TCR Vbeta segments and 13 reverse primers for TCR Jbeta segments. TCRdb stores this immuneACCESS table with in-frame sequences only. Part of the clones is absent; in the studies checked, under half of the shortfall reflects unresolved V genes, and no reason is known for the rest. The sample includes some 220,000 clones, with about 77% observed a single time. The biggest ten clones account for around 0.45% of the sample. The sample was PBMCs. The receptors were gathered from a boy younger than 18 in good health and CMV-seronegative.

The chain recombines TRBV18 with TRBJ1-1; no clear D gene. Looked up from germline, CDR1 is KGHSH and CDR2 is LQKENI. CDR3 length: 12 residues. Trimming cost V 1 base and J 5 bases, with 5 bases left between them. The CDR3 spells CASSPQRTEAFF. The CDR3 bases are TGTGCCAGCTCACCACAGCGGACTGAAGCTTTCTTT.

The J gene is TRBJ2-7, the V gene TRBV7-9; 7 bases align to TRBD2. This CDR3 spans 13 amino acids. CDR1 is SEHNR and CDR2 is FQNEAQ in the germline V gene (reference sequence). V shed 5 bases, J shed 4 bases, and the junction held 5 bases outside the gene matches. Written as DNA, the CDR3 is TGTGCCAGCAGCCCAGCGGGGAGGTACGAGCAGTACTTC. Translating gives CASSPAGRYEQYF. The full variable domain, rest sourced from reference TRBV7-9 and TRBJ2-7, is DTGVSQNPRHKITKRGQNVTFRCDPISEHNRLYWYRQTLGQGPEFLTYFQNEAQLEKSRLLSDRFSAERPKGSFSTLEIQRTEQGDSAMYLCASSPAGRYEQYFGPGTRLTVT.

This chain connects TRBV7-2 to TRBJ2-1, with TRBD2 matching over 12 bases. V gave up 3 bases and J gave up 7 bases; unmatched junction bases: 1. The CDR3 contains 14 residues. Germline CDR1 SGHTA, CDR2 FQGNSA. In DNA form, the CDR3 reads TGTGCCAGCAGCTTCGGGACTAGCGGGAATGAGCAGTTCTTC. This encodes CASSFGTSGNEQFF.

The V gene is TRBV10-1, the J gene TRBJ1-2, with D possibly matching TRBD1 (5 bases). CDR1 and CDR2 from the germline V gene are WNHNN and SYGVQD (reference sequence). Trimming pared 6 bases from V and 2 bases from J, leaving 7 bases between. This CDR3 contains 12 residues. CDR3 region: CASSNRNYGYTF. In DNA, the CDR3 is TGCGCCAGCAGCAACAGGAACTATGGCTACACCTTC.

There are a few counts of this clone. The rearrangement uses TRBV10-3 and TRBJ1-1; D unresolved. V lost 6 bases and J lost 6, with 17 bases in between. The germline V gene has CDR1 ENHRY and CDR2 SYGVKD. CDR3 length equals 14 residues. The CDR3 DNA reads as TGTGCCATCAGATCTACCGGGAAACTTTCTGAAGCTTTCTTT. This encodes CAIRSTGKLSEAFF.

This chain uses TRBV11-3 with TRBJ2-5; D perhaps matches TRBD2 (5 bases). This CDR3 is 12 amino acids long. V lost 2 bases, J lost 5 bases, and 6 bases lay in between. Germline V lookup: CDR1 SGHNT, CDR2 YENEEA. The CDR3, as DNA: TGTGCCAGCAGCTTAACGGGGGAGACCCAGTACTTC. It specifies CASSLTGETQYF.

The rearrangement joins TRBV5-1 to TRBJ2-4; TRBD1 aligns across 11 bases. V lost 0 bases, J lost 8 bases, and 10 bases stayed unmatched. Looked up from germline, CDR1 is SGHRS and CDR2 is YFSETQ. The CDR3 totals 17 residues. The CDR3 region has the DNA TGCGCCAGCAGCTTGGCCACCGGGACAGGGGGTCGGGACATTCAGTACTTC. It encodes CASSLATGTGGRDIQYF.

The rearrangement joins TRBV6-5 to TRBJ1-6; 11 bases are shared with TRBD1. Looked up from germline, CDR1 is MNHEY and CDR2 is SVGAGI. Trimming removed 6 bases from V and 9 bases from J; junction bases left unmatched: 7. The CDR3 consists of 15 residues. CDR3 sequence (DNA): TGTGCCAGCAGGTTCCGGGACAGGGGGTCTTCACCCCTCCACTTT. Translated: CASRFRDRGSSPLHF.

The chain is built from TRBV2 and TRBJ1-3; 12 bases map to TRBD1. This CDR3 has 16 amino acids. The ends lost 4 bases at V and 8 bases at J; junction bases unmatched: 9. The germline CDR1 and CDR2 sequences are SNHLY and FYNNEI. In DNA, the CDR3 is TGTGCCAGCAGTGGAGAGGGACAGGGGGCCGAATACACCATATATTTT. Protein product: CASSGEGQGAEYTIYF.

This chain links TRBV5-1 with TRBJ2-6; 10 nucleotides match TRBD1. Trimming removed 4 bases from V and 2 bases from J; junction bases left unmatched: 9. There are 18 residues in the CDR3. Looked up from germline, CDR1 is SGHRS and CDR2 is YFSETQ. The CDR3 is CASSQETGGFAGANVLTF. The CDR3, as DNA: TGCGCCAGCAGCCAAGAGACAGGGGGCTTCGCTGGGGCCAACGTCCTGACTTTC.

The chain links TRBV6-1 to TRBJ2-5; TRBD2 aligns across 9 bases. J was trimmed by 3 bases and V by 1 base; bases with no gene match: 6. The germline V gene has CDR1 MNHNS and CDR2 SASEGT. This CDR3 has 16 residues. The CDR3 loop reads CASSEEGSSGKETQYF. In nucleotides, the CDR3 is TGTGCCAGCAGTGAAGAGGGGTCTAGCGGGAAAGAGACCCAGTACTTC.

The V gene is TRBV18, the J gene TRBJ1-5, with 9 positions matching TRBD1. V lost 4 bases to trimming and J lost 4 bases; unmatched junction nucleotides: 2. The CDR3 consists of 14 residues. The V gene's germline CDR1 is KGHSH and CDR2 LQKENI. Here the CDR3 DNA reads TGTGCCAGCTCACGGGGACAGGGAAATCAGCCCCAGCATTTT. Encoded protein: CASSRGQGNQPQHF.

The J gene is TRBJ2-7, the V gene TRBV2; D perhaps matches TRBD1 (6 bases). V was clipped by 6 bases and J by 3 bases, with 18 bases between them. The CDR3 contains 15 residues. Germline loops: CDR1 SNHLY, CDR2 FYNNEI. The CDR3 DNA reads as TGTGCCAGCAGGGGAGCAGGGGTACCGAACTACGAGCAGTACTTC. It is translated as CASRGAGVPNYEQYF.

CDR3: CASSHDRGGETQYF. CDR3 in DNA: TGTGCCAGCAGCCACGACAGGGGTGGAGAGACCCAGTACTTC. The rearrangement links TRBV11-3 to TRBJ2-5; 8 bases align to TRBD1. Germline V gene sequence: CDR1 SGHNT, CDR2 YENEEA. The J segment lost 4 bases and the V segment lost 5 bases, leaving 6 bases of the junction unmatched. The CDR3 contains 14 residues. Supplemented by reference TRBV11-3 and TRBJ2-5, the full variable domain reads EAGVVQSPRYKIIEKKQPVAFWCNPISGHNTLYWYLQNLGQGPELLIRYENEEAVDDSQLPKDRFSAERLKGVDSTLKIQPAELGDSAVYLCASSHDRGGETQYFGPGTRLLVL.